The 11 T cell receptor beta chains reported below all come from one sample, sequenced in a study of graft-versus-host responses after intestinal transplantation (dated by TCRdb to the early 2020s). The meaning of the sample's time point label: cells obtained before transplantation from donor or recipient. In mixed lymphocyte reactions, 200,000 CFSE-labeled pre-transplant responders were plated with 200,000 irradiated violet-dye-labeled stimulators and cultured for 5 to 6 days. Receptor amplification or capture employed the immunoSEQ multiplex PCR assay. This is the immuneACCESS table as TCRdb keeps it, with only in-frame sequences that have V and J called. A part of the clones is gone; compared with another copy, unresolved V genes explain less than half, and the rest is unexplained. The sample table holds more than 9,500 clones, of which about 30% were seen once. Of the sample, roughly 3.4% is held by the ten largest clones.

The source was alloreactive CD8+ T cells from a mixed lymphocyte reaction culture, collected before intestinal transplant. The meaning of the sample's cell subset or site label: CFSE-low proliferating T cells sorted from roughly six-day pre-transplant mixed lymphocyte reaction (GvH or HvG direction). These receptors were obtained from a human patient who received an intestinal transplant.

The CDR3 sequence is CAISPLRFLPYEQYF. CDR3 in DNA: TGTGCCATCAGTCCCCTCCGGTTCCTTCCCTACGAGCAGTACTTC. V gene TRBV10-3 combines with J gene TRBJ2-7; D gene ambiguous. The CDR3 consists of 15 residues. The V and J ends lost 5 bases and 2 bases respectively, with 16 bases between them. Germline CDR1 and CDR2: ENHRY and SYGVKD.

This clone is classed as medium-sized. The chain joins TRBV19 to TRBJ1-2, with 8 positions matching TRBD1. The CDR3 loop spans 13 amino acids. CDR1 and CDR2 from the germline V gene are LNHDA and SQIVND (reference sequence). The V gene end was trimmed by 3 bases and the J gene end by 6 bases; junction bases not matched to a gene: 3. CDR3 in amino acids: CASSMRTGNGYTF. In DNA, the CDR3 is TGTGCCAGTAGTATGAGGACAGGGAATGGCTACACCTTC. Full variable domain (missing parts from reference TRBV19 and TRBJ1-2): DGGITQSPKYLFRKEGQNVTLSCEQNLNHDAMYWYRQDPGQGLRLIYYSQIVNDFQKGDIAEGYSVSREKKESFPLTVTSAQKNPTAFYLCASSMRTGNGYTFGSGTRLTVV.

This clone showed up just once. The chain uses TRBV11-2 and TRBJ1-5; D may be TRBD1 (6 bases). CDR1 is SGHAT and CDR2 is FQNNGV in the germline V gene. The CDR3 has 15 residues. V lost 3 bases to trimming and J lost 3 bases, with 12 bases between them. CDR3 coding DNA: TGTGCCAGCAGCTTCCTTACAGGGAACAATCAGCCCCAGCATTTT. As protein: CASSFLTGNNQPQHF.

This chain joins TRBV14 and TRBJ2-1; tentatively, D is TRBD2 (6 bases). Germline V CDR1 and CDR2: SGHDN, FVKESK. There are 15 residues in the CDR3. The V and J ends lost 6 bases and 8 bases respectively, with 20 bases between them. DNA of the CDR3: TGTGCCAGCAGGGAGACCGGGACTGCCCACGATGAGCAGTTCTTC. Protein: CASRETGTAHDEQFF.

CDR3 in DNA: TGTGCCAGAAGCTTGAAGGTCGGGGACACTGAAGCTTTCTTT. It is translated as CARSLKVGDTEAFF. The V gene is TRBV5-3, the J gene TRBJ1-1; D unresolved. TRBV5-3 is recorded as an ORF, its role being uncertain. V lost 1 base to trimming and J lost 3 bases, with 10 bases between them. The CDR3 extends over 14 amino acids.

The chain links TRBV6-1 to TRBJ2-7; perhaps TRBD2 as D (6 bases). The CDR3 runs 14 residues. The V end was cut by 7 bases, the J end by 3 bases, with 16 bases between. Germline V gene lookup returns CDR1 MNHNS and CDR2 SASEGT. DNA of the CDR3: TGTGCCAGCACTCAATCCTGGGGGGTCTACGAGCAGTACTTC. The encoded protein is CASTQSWGVYEQYF.

The gene calls are TRBV30 and TRBJ2-1; a weak D match, TRBD1 (6 bases). The V end was cut by 1 base, the J end by 11 bases, with 12 bases between. The CDR3 runs 12 residues. Germline values: CDR1 GTSNPN, CDR2 SVGIG (reference sequence). The CDR3 bases are TGTGCCTGGAGTGAGGGGGTGGGGCAGCAGTTCTTC. Amino acids: CAWSEGVGQQFF.

This clone was detected a few times. The V call is TRBV11-2, the J call TRBJ2-7; 15 bases match TRBD2. CDR1 SGHAT and CDR2 FQNNGV come from the germline V gene. The CDR3 covers 16 residues. The V gene end was trimmed by 5 bases and the J gene end by 4 bases; junction bases not matched to a gene: 6. The CDR3 DNA is TGTGCCAGCAGCCCGGGACTAGCGGGAGGTAGGTACGAGCAGTACTTC. Residues: CASSPGLAGGRYEQYF. The whole variable domain, remainder taken from reference TRBV11-2 and TRBJ2-7, is EAGVAQSPRYKIIEKRQSVAFWCNPISGHATLYWYQQILGQGPKLLIQFQNNGVVDDSQLPKDRFSAERLKGVDSTLKIQPAKLEDSAVYLCASSPGLAGGRYEQYFGPGTRLTVT.

This chain connects TRBV29-1 to TRBJ2-3; either TRBD1 or TRBD2 may fit D (5 bases each). The CDR3 runs 15 residues. Per germline, CDR1 SQVTM and CDR2 ANQGSEA. V was cut by 3 bases and J by 2 bases, with 15 bases left in between. CDR3 residues: CSVDWGTEVTDTQYF. The CDR3 DNA sequence: TGCAGCGTTGATTGGGGGACCGAAGTCACAGATACGCAGTATTTT.

This clone was detected a few times. This sequence joins TRBV6-4 and TRBJ1-5; no definite D call. V gave up 6 bases and J gave up 2 bases, with 14 bases separating them. Germline loops: CDR1 MRHNA, CDR2 SNTAGT. The CDR3 runs 15 residues. In DNA, the CDR3 is TGTGCCAGCAGCCCGGAAAGGGTACGCAATCAGCCCCAGCATTTT. This codes for CASSPERVRNQPQHF.

Relative to its sample, this clone is medium-sized. The J gene is TRBJ2-5, the V gene TRBV28, with 7 bases lining up with TRBD1. This CDR3 spans 14 amino acids. Germline CDR1 and CDR2: MDHEN and SYDVKM. The J segment lost 1 base and the V segment lost 4 bases, leaving 3 bases of the junction unmatched. CDR3 nucleotide sequence: TGTGCCAGCAGTTCTACAGGGGTCCAAGAGACCCAGTACTTC. Its protein product is CASSSTGVQETQYF.